The 25 T cell receptor beta chains below all came from one sample that was sequenced in a study of technical replicates of blood from several donors. Assay: immunoSEQ multiplex PCR; the TCRdb copy retains only in-frame clones and omits some. This table holds 55,000 to 75,000 clones, approximately 94% found once. What was sequenced was T cells isolated from PBMCs. The receptors originated from a human donor in good health.

The gene calls are TRBV28 and TRBJ1-5; 12 bases fit TRBD1. The CDR3 extends over 18 amino acids. Germline CDR1 is MDHEN and CDR2 is SYDVKM. The V gene end was trimmed by 6 bases and the J gene end by 0 bases; junction bases not matched to a gene: 9. The CDR3 DNA sequence: TGTGCCAGCAGCTCCCCGGGACAGGGGGCCTATAGCAATCAGCCCCAGCATTTT. Its protein product is CASSSPGQGAYSNQPQHF.

V and J are TRBV29-1 and TRBJ2-1; a possible D gene is TRBD2 (6 bases). V shed 5 bases and J shed 0 bases, with 11 bases lying between them. In germline, CDR1 is SQVTM, CDR2 ANQGSEA. This CDR3 has 14 residues. The CDR3, as DNA: TGCAGCGTTTCAAGCGGGTTCTCCTACAATGAGCAGTTCTTC. It translates to CSVSSGFSYNEQFF.

V and J are TRBV28 and TRBJ2-2, with D perhaps matching TRBD1 (5 bases). The CDR3 totals 14 residues. With 2 bases removed from V and 5 bases from J, the gap between germline ends came to 9 bases. Germline V gene sequence: CDR1 MDHEN, CDR2 SYDVKM. The CDR3 here is CASSLSRVTGELFF. Here the CDR3 DNA reads TGTGCCAGCAGTTTAAGCAGGGTAACCGGGGAGCTGTTTTTT. The whole variable domain, remainder taken from reference TRBV28 and TRBJ2-2, is DVKVTQSSRYLVKRTGEKVFLECVQDMDHENMFWYRQDPGLGLRLIYFSYDVKMKEKGDIPEGYSVSREKKERFSLILESASTNQTSMYLCASSLSRVTGELFFGEGSRLTVL.

The J gene is TRBJ1-5, the V gene TRBV6-5; 11 bases line up with TRBD1. CDR3 length: 15 residues. Germline V gene data show CDR1 as MNHEY and CDR2 as SVGAGI. V lost 6 bases and J lost 5; bases outside the gene matches: 6. In DNA, the CDR3 is TGTGCCAGCAGCCGCGGACAGGGGGCTTATCAGCCCCAGCATTTT. Translating it yields CASSRGQGAYQPQHF.

The chain recombines TRBV30 with TRBJ1-1; 7 bases map to TRBD1. With 5 bases clipped from V and 9 bases from J, the junction kept 6 bases outside the gene matches. This CDR3 contains 11 residues. Germline-derived CDR1 and CDR2 are GTSNPN and SVGIG (reference sequence). The CDR3 spells CAWGDRVQAFF. The CDR3 DNA reads as TGTGCCTGGGGAGACAGGGTGCAAGCTTTCTTT. Full variable domain (remainder filled in from reference TRBV30 and TRBJ1-1): SQTIHQWPATLVQPVGSPLSLECTVEGTSNPNLYWYRQAAGRGLQLLFYSVGIGQISSEVPQNLSASRPQDRQFILSSKKLLLSDSGFYLCAWGDRVQAFFGQGTRLTVV.

A single count supports this clone. This sequence joins TRBV12-5 and TRBJ2-5; TRBD2 aligns across 10 bases. The CDR3 is made up of 18 amino acids. Germline V CDR1 and CDR2: LGHNT, FRNRAP. The junction had 19 bases not matched to a gene; V was cut back by 7 bases and J by 5 bases. This CDR3 reads CASVLGASGSPRGETQYF. The CDR3, as DNA: TGTGCTAGTGTATTGGGGGCTAGCGGGAGCCCCCGAGGCGAGACCCAGTACTTC. Supplemented by reference TRBV12-5 and TRBJ2-5, the full variable domain reads DARVTQTPRHKVTEMGQEVTMRCQPILGHNTVFWYRQTMMQGLELLAYFRNRAPLDDSGMPKDRFSAEMPDATLATLKIQPSEPRDSAVYFCASVLGASGSPRGETQYFGPGTRLLVL.

This clone was found once. The chain links TRBV19 to TRBJ2-7; perhaps TRBD2 as D (6 bases). Germline V lookup: CDR1 LNHDA, CDR2 SQIVND (reference sequence). CDR3 length equals 15 residues. The V gene lost 5 bases and the J gene lost 2 bases, with 16 bases spanning the gap. The DNA of the CDR3 is TGTGCCAGTAGTGTGGGACTCTTTGGAGCCTACGAGCAGTACTTC. This sequence encodes CASSVGLFGAYEQYF.

The chain has TRBV6-1 and TRBJ1-3, with 7 bases aligning to TRBD1. Germline V gives CDR1 MNHNS, CDR2 SASEGT. CDR3 length: 15 residues. Unmatched junction bases numbered 9, after V lost 2 bases and J lost 8 bases. CDR3 loop: CASSERLGTADTIYF. The CDR3 DNA sequence: TGTGCCAGCAGTGAAAGGCTAGGGACAGCGGACACCATATATTTT.

The chain joins TRBV5-6 to TRBJ2-3; 8 nucleotides align to TRBD2. With 0 bases clipped from V and 4 bases from J, the junction kept 4 bases outside the gene matches. The germline V gene encodes CDR1 SGHDT and CDR2 YYEEEE. CDR3 length: 15 residues. The DNA for the CDR3 is TGTGCCAGCAGCTTGGTAGCGGGAAGGTCAGATACGCAGTATTTT. Translated: CASSLVAGRSDTQYF.

This clone was recorded once. The chain joins TRBV29-1 to TRBJ2-4; D may be TRBD2 (5 bases). The germline gives CDR1 SQVTM, CDR2 ANQGSEA. Trimming took 4 bases from V and 3 from J, leaving 7 bases between them. This CDR3 comprises 12 residues. The CDR3, as DNA: TGCAGCGTTGGTGAGGGCAAAAACATTCAGTACTTC. This sequence encodes CSVGEGKNIQYF.

The genes are TRBV27 and TRBJ2-7, with D tentatively TRBD2 (6 bases). Germline CDR1 is MNHEY and CDR2 is SMNVEV (reference sequence). The germline V and J ends were trimmed by 3 bases and 6 bases, with 12 bases remaining between them. This CDR3 is 13 amino acids long. CDR3 nucleotide sequence: TGTGCCAGCAGTTTGGGGGGACGGAGCGAGCAGTACTTC. Protein product: CASSLGGRSEQYF.

CDR3 residues: CASSLAGTNNEQFF. The CDR3 DNA follows: TGTGCCAGCAGCTTAGCCGGGACAAACAATGAGCAGTTCTTC. The chain couples TRBV7-9 to TRBJ2-1; tentative D call: TRBD1 (6 bases). The CDR3 spans 14 residues. Trimming removed 0 bases at V and 5 bases at J, with 8 bases between. Germline V gene lookup returns CDR1 SEHNR and CDR2 FQNEAQ (reference sequence).

V is TRBV9 and J is TRBJ2-1; the match to TRBD2 covers 8 bases. CDR1 and CDR2 (germline): SGDLS, YYNGEE. Trimming at V came to 4 bases and at J to 2 bases, leaving 2 bases not matched to a gene. CDR3 length equals 14 residues. CDR3: CASSISGAYNEQFF. The CDR3 nucleotides read TGTGCCAGCAGCATTAGCGGGGCCTACAATGAGCAGTTCTTC.

This chain joins TRBV7-3 and TRBJ2-3; D ambiguous. Germline V gene lookup returns CDR1 SGHTA and CDR2 FQGTGA. The CDR3 length is 13 residues. The V gene lost 2 bases and the J gene lost 10 bases, with 13 bases spanning the gap. The CDR3 loop is CASSLGSWSPQYF. The CDR3 nucleotides are TGTGCCAGCAGCTTAGGCAGCTGGAGTCCGCAGTATTTT.

The chain is built from TRBV9 and TRBJ2-2, with 9 bases that match TRBD2. Germline CDR1 and CDR2: SGDLS and YYNGEE. The CDR3 contains 17 residues. Trimming at V came to 3 bases and at J to 1 base, leaving 7 bases not matched to a gene. The CDR3 sequence: CASSEPAGGLNTGELFF. The DNA of the CDR3 is TGTGCCAGCAGCGAGCCAGCGGGAGGTCTGAACACCGGGGAGCTGTTTTTT.

The chain uses TRBV28 and TRBJ2-6; 7 nucleotides line up with TRBD1. The CDR3 runs 14 residues. Germline trimming cut 6 bases from V and 7 bases from J; bases unmatched to any gene: 6. The V gene's germline CDR1 is MDHEN and CDR2 SYDVKM. The CDR3 region has the DNA TGTGCCAGCAGGCCCACAGGGGAAGCCAACGTCCTGACTTTC. This sequence encodes CASRPTGEANVLTF.

The rearrangement joins TRBV5-1 to TRBJ2-3, with 7 bases lining up with TRBD2. The length of the CDR3 is 15 residues. Germline CDR1 reads SGHRS; CDR2 reads YFSETQ. Trimming removed 1 base from V and 4 bases from J; junction bases left unmatched: 6. CDR3 nucleotide sequence: TGCGCCAGCAGCTTGCGGGGAGGGGTGCCAGATACGCAGTATTTT. Encoded protein: CASSLRGGVPDTQYF.

The V call is TRBV19, the J call TRBJ2-7; TRBD2 matches at 11 bases. This CDR3 region has 16 residues. J was trimmed by 3 bases and V by 4 bases; bases with no gene match: 8. The germline gives CDR1 LNHDA, CDR2 SQIVND (reference sequence). The DNA of the CDR3 is TGTGCCAGTAGTACATCCGGGACTAGCGGAATCTACGAGCAGTACTTC. Encoded protein: CASSTSGTSGIYEQYF.

V and J are TRBV5-4 and TRBJ1-2; 7 bases align to TRBD1. J was trimmed by 3 bases and V by 4 bases; bases with no gene match: 6. The CDR3 spans 14 residues. From germline, CDR1 is SGHNT and CDR2 YYREEE (reference sequence). The CDR3 region is CASSVLGQDYGYTF. The CDR3 bases are TGTGCCAGCAGCGTATTAGGACAGGACTATGGCTACACCTTC.

V usage is TRBV10-1 and J usage is TRBJ2-1; TRBD1 matches 8 bases. The CDR3 is 15 amino acids. J gave up 4 bases and V 5 bases, and 7 bases lay outside the gene matches. The germline CDR1 and CDR2 sequences are WNHNN and SYGVQD (reference sequence). The CDR3 protein is CASSQGQVPYNEQFF. The DNA of the CDR3 is TGCGCCAGCAGTCAGGGACAGGTTCCATACAATGAGCAGTTCTTC.

The gene calls are TRBV30 and TRBJ1-1, with 7 positions matching TRBD1. CDR1 and CDR2 from the germline V gene are GTSNPN and SVGIG (reference sequence). Trimming at V came to 5 bases and at J to 4 bases, leaving 4 bases not matched to a gene. This CDR3 comprises 12 residues. The CDR3 DNA reads as TGTGCCTGGGACAGGGCAGGCACTGAAGCTTTCTTT. It codes for CAWDRAGTEAFF.

The gene calls are TRBV10-3 and TRBJ1-5, with TRBD1 matching over 9 bases. Germline V gives CDR1 ENHRY, CDR2 SYGVKD. CDR3 size: 15 residues. The ends lost 4 bases at V and 7 bases at J; junction bases unmatched: 8. The CDR3: CAISGEDRGRQPQHF. The CDR3 nucleotides read TGTGCCATCAGTGGGGAGGACAGGGGACGCCAGCCCCAGCATTTT.

This chain links TRBV5-1 with TRBJ2-7; the match to TRBD2 covers 7 bases. J gave up 2 bases and V 7 bases, and 6 bases lay outside the gene matches. This CDR3 comprises 13 residues. Germline CDR1 is SGHRS and CDR2 is YFSETQ. The CDR3 nucleotides are TGCGCCAGCGGTAGCGGGCGCACCTACGAGCAGTACTTC. Residues: CASGSGRTYEQYF.

V usage is TRBV30 and J usage is TRBJ2-5; D is possibly TRBD1 (6 bases). V was cut by 8 bases and J by 5 bases, with 18 bases left in between. This CDR3 spans 13 amino acids. Germline V CDR1 and CDR2: GTSNPN, SVGIG (reference sequence). The CDR3 DNA follows: TGTGCCAAAACAGGGTTCGAGAGGGAGACCCAGTACTTC. It specifies CAKTGFERETQYF.

The V call is TRBV9, the J call TRBJ2-7; 8 nucleotides line up with TRBD1. Per germline, CDR1 SGDLS and CDR2 YYNGEE. With 3 bases clipped from V and 5 bases from J, the junction kept 13 bases outside the gene matches. The CDR3 sequence is 16 residues long. The CDR3 spells CASSASIGTGTHEQYF. The DNA of the CDR3 is TGTGCCAGCAGCGCGTCAATCGGGACAGGTACTCACGAGCAGTACTTC.